The 25 T cell receptor beta chains presented below share a single source sample, sequenced in a study of blood T cells in healthy people across ages. Next came a second PCR, run for about 6 to 12 cycles, which used a sample-barcoded 5' primer along with a J-beta primer mix. TCRdb analysed the 5' RACE reads with MiXCR anew, one entry per CDR3 protein. The data hold fewer than 900,000 distinct CDR3 sequences, with about 40% observed a single time. The sample comprised blood. These receptors all stem from a woman aged 55-70 years in good health.

The V call is TRBV6-2 or TRBV6-3, the J call TRBJ2-7; D not certain. CDR1 and CDR2 from the germline V gene are MNHEY and SVGEGT. V was shortened by 0 bases and J by 4 bases, with 10 bases between the two germline ends. The CDR3 is made up of 14 amino acids. The CDR3 bases are TGTGCCAGCAGTTACTCGTTGGGTTTTTACGAGCAGTACTTC. Amino acids: CASSYSLGFYEQYF.

In its sample, this clonotype was seen a few times. This chain joins TRBV11-1 and TRBJ2-3, with 14 positions matching TRBD2. There are 16 residues in the CDR3. Trimming took 2 bases from V and 11 from J; bases not matched to a gene: 9. The germline CDR1 and CDR2 sequences are SGHAT and FQDESV (reference sequence). The CDR3: CASSLKTSGGAQVQYF. The CDR3 DNA reads as TGTGCCAGCAGCTTAAAGACTAGCGGGGGGGCCCAAGTGCAGTATTTT. Full variable domain (outside the CDR3, taken from reference TRBV11-1 and TRBJ2-3): EAEVAQSPRYKITEKSQAVAFWCDPISGHATLYWYRQILGQGPELLVQFQDESVVDDSQLPKDRFSAERLKGVDSTLKIQPAELGDSAMYLCASSLKTSGGAQVQYFGPGTRLTVL.

V usage is TRBV4-1 and J usage is TRBJ1-2; perhaps TRBD1 as D (6 bases). The CDR3 contains 15 residues. Trimming cost V 4 bases and J 7 bases, with 19 bases left between them. From germline, CDR1 is MGHRA and CDR2 YSYEKL. The CDR3 sequence is CASSPSGDSRGGYTF. DNA for the CDR3: TGCGCCAGCAGCCCCTCAGGGGACTCCCGGGGTGGCTACACCTTC.

This clonotype appeared a single time. The V gene is TRBV6-5, the J gene TRBJ2-4, with D perhaps matching TRBD2 (6 bases). The DNA end is more similar to TRBJ2-7, so the J call may be wrong. Per germline, CDR1 MNHEY and CDR2 SVGAGI. CDR3 length: 13 amino acids. As DNA, the CDR3 is TGTGCCAGCAGGCGGGACGTCCCCTACGAGCAGTACTTC. Protein sequence: CASRRDVPYEQYF.

The chain couples TRBV7-2 to TRBJ2-2, with TRBD2 matching over 8 bases. In germline, CDR1 is SGHTA, CDR2 FQGNSA. With 6 bases clipped from V and 6 bases from J, the junction kept 9 bases outside the gene matches. The CDR3 covers 15 residues. This CDR3 reads CASRKWERESGELFF. Written as DNA, the CDR3 is TGTGCCAGCAGGAAGTGGGAGCGGGAGTCCGGGGAGCTGTTTTTT.

This clonotype has a handful of counts. CDR3 DNA sequence: TGTGCCAGCAGCGTAGGTGGTAGCGGGAGGCCCAACGAGCAGTACTTC. This encodes CASSVGGSGRPNEQYF. The chain combines TRBV9 with TRBJ2-7; TRBD2 matches at 10 bases. Germline V gene data show CDR1 as SGDLS and CDR2 as YYNGEE. Losses at the gene ends were 0 bases for V and 5 bases for J; bases not matched to a gene: 8. This CDR3 has 16 amino acids.

This chain uses TRBV6-2 or TRBV6-3 with TRBJ1-5; a weak D match, TRBD1 (6 bases). Per germline, CDR1 MNHEY and CDR2 SVGEGT. This CDR3 has 15 amino acids. V dropped 2 bases and J dropped 1 base, with 9 bases sitting between them. CDR3: CASSYRTVSNQPQHF. The CDR3 nucleotides read TGTGCCAGCAGTTACAGGACAGTGAGCAATCAGCCCCAGCATTTT.

The genes are TRBV6-1 and TRBJ1-5; D is possibly TRBD1 (6 bases). The germline CDR1 and CDR2 sequences are MNHNS and SASEGT. The CDR3 has 18 amino acids. Trimming removed 1 base from V and 3 bases from J, with 19 bases in between. For the CDR3, the DNA is TGTGCCAGCAGTGAAGGCCCGAGGCGCCAGGGGCTCAATCAGCCCCAGCATTTT. It codes for CASSEGPRRQGLNQPQHF.

This clonotype was counted a few times. The junction does not match germline at one end; this may be a read error. The chain couples TRBV5-1 to TRBJ1-2; TRBD1 matches at 8 bases. Looked up from germline, CDR1 is SGHRS and CDR2 is YFSETQ. This CDR3 has 13 amino acids. This chain's CDR3 is CASTLDREDGYTF. CDR3 bases: TGCGCCAGCACCTTGGACAGGGAGGATGGCTACACCTTC.

This clonotype was recorded many times. The rearrangement links TRBV5-1 to TRBJ2-3; TRBD1 agrees at 7 bases. CDR3 length: 14 residues. The junction had 3 bases not matched to a gene; V was cut back by 3 bases and J by 2 bases. Germline V gene data show CDR1 as SGHRS and CDR2 as YFSETQ. Written as DNA, the CDR3 is TGCGCCAGCAGCTCGGGACAGTTCACAGATACGCAGTATTTT. It is translated as CASSSGQFTDTQYF.

This clonotype was recorded a few times. This chain connects TRBV27 to TRBJ2-1, with TRBD1 as a possible D gene (5 bases). Looked up from germline, CDR1 is MNHEY and CDR2 is SMNVEV (reference sequence). This CDR3 region has 18 residues. Trimming removed 1 base at V and 0 bases at J, with 16 bases between. CDR3 loop: CASSLFLSTDSSYNEQFF. The DNA for the CDR3 is TGTGCCAGCAGTTTATTTCTCTCAACCGACAGCTCCTACAATGAGCAGTTCTTC.

This clonotype was counted a single time. The V and J genes are TRBV3-1 and TRBJ1-6; possible D gene TRBD1, 5 bases. The CDR3 is 15 amino acids. V gave up 5 bases and J gave up 3 bases, with 11 bases separating them. Germline CDR1 LGHDT, CDR2 YNNKEL (reference sequence). CDR3 nucleotide sequence: TGTGCCAGCAGCATCGGGACGGTCTATAATTCACCCCTCCACTTT. Protein: CASSIGTVYNSPLHF.

This clonotype was seen once. This could be a read error, since a much larger clone is one nucleotide away. The chain combines TRBV12-3 or TRBV12-4 with TRBJ2-1, with TRBD2 identical over 11 bases. The CDR3 spans 15 residues. V was clipped by 8 bases and J by 13 bases; unmatched bases: 16. The CDR3 DNA reads as TGTGCCAGCGCCGCGCTAGCGGGGGGAGGAGAGACCCAGTTCTTC. It is translated as CASAALAGGGETQFF.

This clonotype was picked up many times. CDR3 nucleotide sequence: TGTGCCAGCAGCCTGACAGACCTCTCTGGGGCCAACGTCCTGACTTTC. The encoded protein is CASSLTDLSGANVLTF. The chain is built from TRBV7-8 and TRBJ2-6; tentative D call: TRBD1 (5 bases). V lost 5 bases to trimming and J lost 0 bases, with 11 bases between them. The CDR3 spans 16 residues. Germline CDR1 and CDR2: SGHVS and FQNEAQ.

This clonotype was observed a single time. The V and J genes are TRBV4-2 and TRBJ2-6; 9 bases fit TRBD2. Per germline, CDR1 LGHNA and CDR2 YNFKEQ. V was pared by 1 base and J by 0 bases, with 4 bases of the junction left unmatched. The CDR3 runs to 18 residues. As DNA, the CDR3 is TGTGCCAGCAGCCAAGGGAGCGGGGGGCCCTCTGGGGCCAACGTCCTGACTTTC. Its protein product is CASSQGSGGPSGANVLTF.

The chain carries TRBV6-2 or TRBV6-3 and TRBJ2-7; D possibly corresponds to TRBD1 (5 bases). CDR1 and CDR2 (germline): MNHEY, SVGEGT. This CDR3 contains 13 residues. Trimming cost V 7 bases and J 6 bases, with 16 bases left between them. The DNA for the CDR3 is TGTGCCAGCACTACAGGCCCTTCGGGCGAGCAGTACTTC. Amino acid sequence: CASTTGPSGEQYF.

Comments on this clonotype: A much larger clone sits a single nucleotide away, making a read error possible. The chain links TRBV10-3 to TRBJ2-1; no clear D gene. The J call is uncertain, as TRBJ2-7 better fits the DNA end. Germline assignment: CDR1 ENHRY and CDR2 SYGVKD. CDR3 length equals 16 residues. CDR3 DNA sequence: TGTGCCTCCCAAGGGCTAACGGAGAGCTCCTACAATGAGCAGTACTTC. Its translation: CASQGLTESSYNEQYF.

This clonotype was counted once. The chain recombines TRBV25-1 with TRBJ2-5; D is perhaps TRBD2 (6 bases). V dropped 0 bases and J dropped 5 bases, with 10 bases sitting between them. The CDR3 loop spans 14 amino acids. Germline V CDR1 and CDR2: MGHDK, SYGVNS. Here the CDR3 DNA reads TGTGCCAGCAGTGAATATTGGGGGGTGGAGACCCAGTACTTC. This codes for CASSEYWGVETQYF.

This clonotype has more than one count but fewer than ten. The chain carries TRBV11-2 and TRBJ1-1, with D unclear. The V end lost 4 bases, the J end lost 0 bases, and 9 bases lay between the germline ends. Germline lookup yields CDR1 SGHAT and CDR2 FQNNGV. The length of the CDR3 is 14 residues. CDR3 DNA sequence: TGTGCCAGCAGCTCGAACAGCATGAACACTGAAGCTTTCTTT. Its translation: CASSSNSMNTEAFF. The entire variable domain, with the rest obtained from reference TRBV11-2 and TRBJ1-1, is as follows: EAGVAQSPRYKIIEKRQSVAFWCNPISGHATLYWYQQILGQGPKLLIQFQNNGVVDDSQLPKDRFSAERLKGVDSTLKIQPAKLEDSAVYLCASSSNSMNTEAFFGQGTRLTVV.

This clonotype was detected only a few times. The chain recombines TRBV27 with TRBJ2-3, with a weak D call TRBD1 (6 bases). In germline, CDR1 is MNHEY, CDR2 SMNVEV (reference sequence). The CDR3 is 13 residues long. With 7 bases removed from V and 1 base from J, the gap between germline ends came to 9 bases. Here the CDR3 DNA reads TGTGCCAGCATGACAGGACGCACAGATACGCAGTATTTT. Translating gives CASMTGRTDTQYF.

This clonotype has only a few counts. The chain employs TRBV7-9 and TRBJ1-2; D not resolved. The CDR3 length is 14 residues. From germline, CDR1 is SEHNR and CDR2 FQNEAQ (reference sequence). Trimming left V 1 base short and J 4 bases short, with 10 bases between. The CDR3 sequence: CASSLESVGYGYTF. CDR3 bases: TGTGCCAGCAGCTTAGAGTCAGTCGGCTATGGCTACACCTTC.

This chain connects TRBV7-6 to TRBJ2-5, with 13 positions matching TRBD2. This CDR3 contains 17 residues. Germline V CDR1 and CDR2: SGHVS, FNYEAQ. Trimming took 1 base from V and 2 from J; bases not matched to a gene: 4. The CDR3 reads CASSLVGTSGMQETQYF. The DNA of the CDR3 is TGTGCCAGCAGCTTAGTGGGGACTAGCGGGATGCAAGAGACCCAGTACTTC.

This clonotype was seen a handful of times. This rearrangement joins TRBV5-1 to TRBJ2-2; D gene ambiguous. Deletions cut 2 bases from V and 0 bases from J, with 11 bases between. This CDR3 contains 16 residues. Germline V lookup: CDR1 SGHRS, CDR2 YFSETQ. The CDR3: CASSLSRSANTGELFF. The CDR3 DNA sequence: TGCGCCAGCAGCTTATCCCGCAGCGCGAACACCGGGGAGCTGTTTTTT.

This clonotype occurred many times. The chain carries TRBV29-1 and TRBJ1-5; 9 nucleotides align to TRBD1. CDR1 and CDR2 (germline): SQVTM, ANQGSEA. This CDR3 is 15 amino acids long. Trimming removed 4 bases from V and 7 bases from J; junction bases left unmatched: 11. CDR3 protein: CSVALSGTGNQPQHF. CDR3 sequence (DNA): TGCAGCGTTGCCCTATCCGGGACAGGGAACCAGCCCCAGCATTTT.

This sequence joins TRBV20-1 and TRBJ2-3; D may be TRBD2 (5 bases). CDR3 length equals 20 residues. The V gene's germline CDR1 is DFQATT and CDR2 SNEGSKA (reference sequence). Deletions cut 2 bases from V and 0 bases from J, with 27 bases between. As DNA, the CDR3 is TGCAGTGCTAGAACCTACCGCGGACTGGCAGAAATCCCTAGCACAGATACGCAGTATTTT. It translates to CSARTYRGLAEIPSTDTQYF.